Below, 25 T cell receptor beta chains from the same sample are listed, as sequenced in a study of CD8 T cells in ankylosing spondylitis. Findings and caveats of the study: A TCR beta motif of eight or nine highly homologous variants seemed to mark ankylosing spondylitis blood.

TCRdb re-called the 5' RACE reads through MiXCR, storing one row per CDR3 protein. Among about 510,000 distinct CDR3 sequences listed, over 4% were seen once. Antigen specificity for these receptors is unknown. The source material was blood, either unsorted or a sorted T cell fraction (not recorded which). The receptor set was obtained from a male donor with ankylosing spondylitis.

Ten or more counts support this clonotype. The junction departs from germline at one end; a sequencing error may be responsible. V usage is TRBV12-3 or TRBV12-4 and J usage is TRBJ2-1; D is possibly TRBD2 (5 bases). The CDR3 is made up of 11 amino acids. Here the CDR3 reads CASTGYSEQFF. The CDR3 region has the DNA TGTGCCAGCACGGGGTACAGTGAGCAGTTCTTC.

This clonotype was recorded many times. The chain is built from TRBV5-1 and TRBJ1-1, with 9 bases fitting TRBD1. From germline, CDR1 is SGHRS and CDR2 YFSETQ. With V trimmed by 2 bases and J by 0 bases, 2 bases remained unmatched. The CDR3 totals 15 residues. The CDR3 DNA reads as TGCGCCAGCAGCTTAGGGACAGGGATGAACACTGAAGCTTTCTTT. This codes for CASSLGTGMNTEAFF.

This clonotype was found a few times. This rearrangement joins TRBV7-9 to TRBJ2-1; tentatively, D is TRBD2 (6 bases). The CDR3 loop spans 14 amino acids. The germline V gene has CDR1 SEHNR and CDR2 FQNEAQ (reference sequence). Trimming shortened V by 6 bases and J by 7 bases, and 16 bases separated the two germline ends. CDR3 residues: CASSRIGRGNEQFF. CDR3 coding DNA: TGTGCCAGCAGTCGAATCGGGCGGGGTAATGAGCAGTTCTTC.

In regard to this clonotype: Relative to the germline gene, one junction end is altered; a read error may explain this. The chain has TRBV7-7 and TRBJ2-3, with a possible D match to TRBD2 (5 bases). This CDR3 contains 13 residues. Per germline, CDR1 SSHAT and CDR2 FNYEAQ (reference sequence). In DNA form, the CDR3 reads TGTGCTAGCAGCGCGGCGGGTCGGAATACGCAGTATTTT. Its translation: CASSAAGRNTQYF. Based on the CDR3 plus reference TRBV7-7 and TRBJ2-3, the full variable domain is GAGVSQSPRYKVTKRGQDVTLRCDPISSHATLYWYQQALGQGPEFLTYFNYEAQPDKSGLPSDRFSAERPEGSISTLTIQRTEQRDSAMYRCASSAAGRNTQYFGPGTRLTVL.

This clonotype was recorded at least ten times. V gene TRBV27 combines with J gene TRBJ1-6, with a possible D match to TRBD1 (6 bases). Deletions cut 9 bases from V and 6 bases from J, with 15 bases between. The CDR3 runs 14 residues. Per germline, CDR1 MNHEY and CDR2 SMNVEV (reference sequence). This CDR3 is CARDGGRSNSPLHF. The CDR3 coding sequence is TGTGCCAGAGACGGGGGCAGGTCTAATTCACCCCTCCACTTT.

This clonotype was detected only a few times. V gene TRBV5-1 combines with J gene TRBJ2-3; D is possibly TRBD2 (5 bases). This CDR3 contains 15 residues. With 0 bases removed from V and 5 bases from J, the gap between germline ends came to 13 bases. Germline lookup yields CDR1 SGHRS and CDR2 YFSETQ. The CDR3 DNA sequence: TGCGCCAGCAGCTTGGTTCTCGGGATGGGAGATACGCAGTATTTT. This gives the protein CASSLVLGMGDTQYF.

This clonotype was counted many times. The chain links TRBV12-3 or TRBV12-4 to TRBJ2-1; D unclear. This CDR3 has 15 residues. The V gene lost 5 bases and the J gene lost 0 bases, with 11 bases spanning the gap. The CDR3 bases are TGTGCCAGCAGTATGACTCCGAGCTCCTACAATGAGCAGTTCTTC. Protein: CASSMTPSSYNEQFF.

This clonotype occurred a few times. The CDR3 DNA reads TGTGCCAGCAGGCACCGGCGGGTGAACACTGAAGCTTTCTTT. Translation gives CASRHRRVNTEAFF. The chain joins TRBV11-3 to TRBJ1-1, with unresolved D. The CDR3 covers 14 residues. V lost 6 bases to trimming and J lost 0 bases, with 11 bases between them. Germline V CDR1 and CDR2: SGHNT, YENEEA.

This clonotype occurred a few times. The V gene is TRBV19, the J gene TRBJ2-3; TRBD2 matches 10 bases. Germline CDR1 reads LNHDA; CDR2 reads SQIVND (reference sequence). J was trimmed by 3 bases and V by 3 bases; bases with no gene match: 9. The CDR3 consists of 17 residues. The CDR3 reads CASSIGASGSTTDTQYF. CDR3 nucleotides: TGTGCCAGTAGTATCGGGGCTAGCGGGAGTACGACAGATACGCAGTATTTT.

There are many counts of this clonotype. The chain combines TRBV4-2 with TRBJ2-3; 8 bases line up with TRBD1. The CDR3 sequence is 18 residues long. The J segment lost 4 bases and the V segment lost 4 bases, leaving 16 bases of the junction unmatched. CDR1 and CDR2 from the germline V gene are LGHNA and YNFKEQ. CDR3 residues: CASSPRDRGSLLSDTQYF. DNA for the CDR3: TGTGCCAGCAGCCCCCGTGACAGGGGAAGTTTGTTGTCAGATACGCAGTATTTT.

This clonotype has ten or more counts. The chain uses TRBV11-2 and TRBJ1-4; 10 bases map to TRBD1. The germline V gene encodes CDR1 SGHAT and CDR2 FQNNGV. The CDR3 is made up of 17 amino acids. After removal of 5 bases from V and 7 bases from J, the junction contained 13 bases not matched to a gene. DNA for the CDR3: TGTGCCAGCAGCACAACGACAGGGGGCGGTTTAGGTGAAAAACTGTTTTTT. It specifies CASSTTTGGGLGEKLFF. Looking up the rest from reference TRBV11-2 and TRBJ1-4 gives the full variable domain: EAGVAQSPRYKIIEKRQSVAFWCNPISGHATLYWYQQILGQGPKLLIQFQNNGVVDDSQLPKDRFSAERLKGVDSTLKIQPAKLEDSAVYLCASSTTTGGGLGEKLFFGSGTQLSVL.

This clonotype showed up many times. This chain links TRBV7-9 with TRBJ2-7, with a tentative D call TRBD1 (6 bases). V lost 2 bases, J lost 0 bases, and 14 bases lay in between. The CDR3 consists of 16 residues. Germline CDR1 reads SEHNR; CDR2 reads FQNEAQ (reference sequence). The CDR3, as DNA: TGTGCCAGCAGCTTAACTACAGGGCTTCGCTCCTACGAGCAGTACTTC. This encodes CASSLTTGLRSYEQYF. The whole variable domain, filled in from reference TRBV7-9 and TRBJ2-7, reads DTGVSQNPRHKITKRGQNVTFRCDPISEHNRLYWYRQTLGQGPEFLTYFQNEAQLEKSRLLSDRFSAERPKGSFSTLEIQRTEQGDSAMYLCASSLTTGLRSYEQYFGPGTRLTVT.

Many counts were recorded for this clonotype. V usage is TRBV5-1 and J usage is TRBJ1-5; weak D call: TRBD1 (6 bases). Germline assignment: CDR1 SGHRS and CDR2 YFSETQ. This CDR3 spans 14 amino acids. V was clipped by 4 bases and J by 6 bases, with 14 bases between them. CDR3 region: CASSVEGGSQPQHF. The CDR3 region has the DNA TGCGCCAGCAGCGTCGAGGGGGGGAGTCAGCCCCAGCATTTT.

This rearrangement joins TRBV7-2 to TRBJ1-5, with D perhaps matching TRBD1 (5 bases). The V gene's germline CDR1 is SGHTA and CDR2 FQGNSA. V gave up 0 bases and J gave up 7 bases, with 13 bases separating them. The CDR3 spans 15 residues. The CDR3 is CASSLAGQRRQPQHF. The CDR3 nucleotides read TGTGCCAGCAGCTTAGCGGGGCAGAGGCGCCAGCCCCAGCATTTT.

This clonotype was observed at least ten times. This chain connects TRBV6-2 or TRBV6-3 to TRBJ2-1; D is ambiguous. This CDR3 is 14 amino acids long. The V end lost 6 bases, the J end lost 5 bases, and 14 bases lay between the germline ends. The germline CDR1 and CDR2 sequences are MNHEY and SVGEGT. CDR3 nucleotide sequence: TGTGCCAGCAGCCGACCACTTTGGGACAATGAGCAGTTCTTC. Amino acids: CASSRPLWDNEQFF.

This clonotype was counted at least ten times. The rearrangement uses TRBV29-1 and TRBJ1-1; 8 bases align to TRBD1. The CDR3 consists of 15 residues. Per the germline V gene, CDR1 is SQVTM and CDR2 is ANQGSEA. The V and J ends lost 5 bases and 1 base, in that order; junction bases with no gene match: 9. CDR3 DNA sequence: TGCAGCGTTCTCGGGACAGGCGGTGGGAACACTGAAGCTTTCTTT. Protein sequence: CSVLGTGGGNTEAFF.

The V gene is TRBV11-1, the J gene TRBJ2-7; possible D gene TRBD1, 6 bases. There are 15 residues in the CDR3. Deletions cut 5 bases from V and 1 base from J, with 15 bases between. CDR1 and CDR2 from the germline V gene are SGHAT and FQDESV (reference sequence). The CDR3 reads CASSPQGHNSYEQYF. For the CDR3, the DNA is TGTGCCAGCAGCCCGCAGGGGCACAATTCCTACGAGCAGTACTTC. Full variable domain (outside the CDR3, taken from reference TRBV11-1 and TRBJ2-7): EAEVAQSPRYKITEKSQAVAFWCDPISGHATLYWYRQILGQGPELLVQFQDESVVDDSQLPKDRFSAERLKGVDSTLKIQPAELGDSAMYLCASSPQGHNSYEQYFGPGTRLTVT.

In this sample, this clonotype turned up many times. The J gene is TRBJ2-1, the V gene TRBV4-3; no clear D gene. V dropped 4 bases and J dropped 6 bases, with 13 bases sitting between them. Germline values: CDR1 LGHNA, CDR2 YSLEER. The CDR3 is 14 residues long. In DNA, the CDR3 is TGCGCCAGCAGCCCCGATTCGTCGGGCAATGAGCAGTTCTTC. The encoded protein is CASSPDSSGNEQFF.

This clonotype occurred a few times. The J gene is TRBJ1-4, the V gene TRBV12-3 or TRBV12-4; D may be TRBD1 (5 bases). This CDR3 region has 16 residues. Trimming pared 6 bases from V and 5 bases from J, leaving 19 bases between. The CDR3 is CASSMTPGRKNEKLFF. Written as DNA, the CDR3 is TGTGCCAGCAGCATGACGCCGGGACGGAAGAATGAAAAACTGTTTTTT.

This clonotype was detected ten times or more. V gene TRBV7-9 combines with J gene TRBJ2-1; D is possibly TRBD2 (6 bases). The V end was cut by 5 bases, the J end by 14 bases, with 19 bases between. In germline, CDR1 is SEHNR, CDR2 FQNEAQ (reference sequence). The CDR3 is 13 amino acids. The CDR3 loop reads CASSPTRLYRKFF. DNA for the CDR3: TGTGCCAGCAGCCCGACTAGACTTTACAGGAAGTTCTTC.

This clonotype showed up many times. The chain recombines TRBV7-3 with TRBJ2-2; a weak D match, TRBD2 (6 bases). Germline V lookup: CDR1 SGHTA, CDR2 FQGTGA. CDR3 length: 15 residues. Trimming cost V 1 base and J 2 bases, with 8 bases left between them. The CDR3 sequence: CASSLRLDNTGELFF. CDR3 coding DNA: TGTGCCAGCAGCTTAAGACTAGATAACACCGGGGAGCTGTTTTTT.

This clonotype was seen ten or more times. The chain recombines TRBV7-9 with TRBJ2-5; D is possibly TRBD1 or TRBD2 (5 bases each). This CDR3 has 14 amino acids. Germline V CDR1 and CDR2: SEHNR, FQNEAQ (reference sequence). The CDR3 region has the DNA TGTGCTGAGTGGGACGGGGCACTACAAGAGACCCAGTACTTC. It translates to CAEWDGALQETQYF.

This clonotype was detected ten times or more. The chain combines TRBV7-2 with TRBJ1-1, with no clear D. The CDR3 covers 13 residues. Trimming removed 5 bases from V and 5 bases from J, with 12 bases in between. CDR1 and CDR2 (germline): SGHTA, FQGNSA. The CDR3 spells CASSLLFWTEAFF. The CDR3 nucleotides are TGTGCCAGCAGCCTCCTTTTTTGGACTGAAGCTTTCTTT.

The chain links TRBV9 to TRBJ2-1, with D perhaps given as TRBD1 or TRBD2 (6 bases each). Trimming left V 2 bases short and J 0 bases short, with 12 bases between. This CDR3 is built from 16 residues. Germline V gene sequence: CDR1 SGDLS, CDR2 YYNGEE. The chain's CDR3 is CASSVTGAPSYNEQFF. The CDR3 DNA reads TGTGCCAGCAGCGTGACGGGGGCCCCCTCCTACAATGAGCAGTTCTTC.

This clonotype was seen many times. CDR3 loop: CASSLTGREETQYF. DNA of the CDR3: TGTGCCAGCAGCTTAACTGGGCGAGAAGAGACCCAGTACTTC. The chain joins TRBV7-9 to TRBJ2-5; no clear D gene. This CDR3 has 14 amino acids. V gave up 2 bases and J gave up 3 bases, with 10 bases separating them. CDR1 is SEHNR and CDR2 is FQNEAQ in the germline V gene (reference sequence).